This is a list of T cell receptor beta chains from one sample in a study of blood T cell repertoires in COVID-19. Profiled with immunoSEQ multiplex PCR; TCRdb holds only in-frame clones, not every one. The sample lists about 110,000 clones, 76% occurring once. Material: peripheral blood. Receptor source: a woman of 80 years or more with acute or convalescent COVID-19. Each CDR3 is given with its conserved first and last residue. A D gene is named only where the DNA matches it firmly. A clone size is listed for some rows: how often the clone was seen (once, few, many), or a class if it is expanded.

clone size	V gene	J gene	D gene	CDR3 protein	CDR3 DNA
.	TRBV6-5	TRBJ1-2	TRBD1	CASSWGTGGNYGYTF	TGTGCCAGCAGTTGGGGGACAGGGGGTAACTATGGCTACACCTTC
few	TRBV7-7	TRBJ1-2	.	CASSLGYGTPPNYGYTF	TGTGCTAGCAGCTTAGGATACGGGACTCCCCCTAACTATGGCTACACCTTC
.	TRBV2	TRBJ1-1	.	CASSKTANTEAFF	TGTGCCAGCAGTAAGACAGCAAACACTGAAGCTTTCTTT
.	TRBV5-4	TRBJ2-5	.	CASSLFSVETQYF	TGTGCCAGCAGCTTGTTCAGTGTCGAGACCCAGTACTTC
.	TRBV5-1	TRBJ2-3	TRBD2	CASSHSGLAGMSTDTQYF	TGCGCCAGCAGCCACTCGGGACTAGCGGGGATGAGCACAGATACGCAGTATTTT
.	TRBV13	TRBJ1-2	TRBD1	CASSPRDRFGYGYTF	TGTGCCAGCAGCCCACGGGACAGGTTCGGCTATGGCTACACCTTC
.	TRBV30	TRBJ1-1	.	CAWQKSSNTEAFF	TGTGCCTGGCAGAAGTCTTCAAACACTGAAGCTTTCTTT
.	TRBV11-2	TRBJ1-2	TRBD1	CASSQGGRGNYGYTF	TGTGCCAGCAGCCAGGGGGGCAGGGGTAACTATGGCTACACCTTC
.	TRBV5-4	TRBJ2-3	.	CASSLVGRQRADTQYF	TGTGCCAGCAGCTTGGTTGGGCGACAGCGGGCAGATACGCAGTATTTT
.	TRBV12-5	TRBJ2-5	.	CASGLVGLVETQYF	TGTGCTAGTGGTTTGGTGGGGCTGGTGGAGACCCAGTACTTC
.	TRBV3-1/TRBV3-2	TRBJ2-7	.	CASSQSRSGEQYF	TGTGCCAGCAGCCAATCCAGATCGGGCGAGCAGTACTTC